The entry that follows covers one T cell receptor (beta chain) sequence. This receptor's antigen is unknown. No quality values exist for individual bases; no much larger clone is one base distant. This entry comes from a study of cytomegalovirus exposure and HLA in healthy donors (dated by TCRdb to 2016 to 2017). With respect to the entire study: An earlier analysis of several hundred of the donors reported about 300 Gb of sequence data and 100 million to 120 million unique TCR beta sequences obtained from approximately 180 million T cells. An early release that covered some 630 HLA-typed donors contained around 300 gigabases of sequencing data and some 87 million unique TCR sequences. Among the approximately 400 genotyped donors, about 83% belonged to the genetic ancestry cluster associated with self-reported Caucasian donors. The aim of the study was to test whether cataloging public T cell receptors could identify signatures of past pathogen exposure. Using immunosequencing, the study profiled T cell repertoires from about 650 subjects and related those repertoires to cytomegalovirus serostatus. Along with the roughly 670-subject first cohort, a separate validation cohort of around 110 different subjects was used. To predict cytomegalovirus infection status, the study brought together high-throughput TCR immunosequencing, statistical association of individual TCRs with disease status, and machine learning. In a later analysis, previously published TCR beta repertoires from 666 donors were re-analyzed and high-resolution HLA genotyping was added so that TCR occurrence patterns could be studied. Rather than using new phenotypic data, the later analysis identified candidate immune exposures from TCR beta sequences and from how often those sequences occurred across donors. An earlier analysis of fewer than 700 of the donors applied high-throughput TCR beta sequencing to assess whether each TCR beta V gene segment acted as functional or pseudogenic. Donor age, sex, ethnicity and CMV serostatus were compiled alongside the repertoire data. A later genetic analysis took genome-wide SNP genotypes for about three fifths of the 666 donors and used that subset as a discovery cohort. Every repertoire in the discovery cohort had been generated on one and the same sequencing platform. HLA typing included class I and class II loci at four-digit resolution. Typing coverage differed by locus: A, B, C, DRB1 and DQB1 were typed in about 629-640 donors, DQA1 in 500 to 550, DPA1 in 600 to 610, and DPB1 in 450 to 480. Four or five DR-DQ haplotypes were handled as single units for association and clustering because linkage in the cohort was strong. Among a few hundred genotyped donors of the cohort, an average of roughly 240,000 unique TCR beta nucleotide sequences were sequenced per donor, about a sixth of them non-productive. Study-wide findings and limitations: Across donors, most TCR sequences were observed very rarely, whereas some public TCRs were present in many individuals. Sequencing depth was assumed to be roughly uniform across donors in the presence/absence analyses, though that assumption may not hold. Immune exposure information for the cohort was limited to CMV serostatus. A further reported finding was that TCR beta sequences accurately predicted the HLA-A and HLA-B alleles for most subjects in the first cohort. Linkage disequilibrium might explain the correlated functional status among segregating V segments, but an unknown experimental factor could not be ruled out. It was suggested by the authors that the approach could potentially be generalized to other disease states and immunological phenotypes. A later genetic analysis associated a missense DCLRE1C variant with V-gene and J-gene trimming of TCR beta chains, and an independent cohort replicated the association. A later analysis found that HLA-associated TCR beta chains were more clonally expanded and had lower generation probabilities than equally common non-associated chains. In vitro tests confirmed that three of the cytomegalovirus-associated TCR beta chains recognize cytomegalovirus antigens. This cohort had only TCR beta chains sequenced, and the lack of alpha or paired-chain data limited which features could be detected. Because counts were too low, 15 to 20 rarely observed V segments, including chromosome 9 orphons, were excluded from the earlier analysis of around 640 of the donors. In a later genetic analysis, fewer N-insertions in productive TCRs were reported among donors in an Asian-associated ancestry cluster than the roughly 670-donor mean. The classifier was reported to diagnose cytomegalovirus status with high specificity and sensitivity in both the original and validation cohorts. Some IMGT-functional V segments, including TRBV6-2 and TRBV6-3, could not be told apart with the 87-base-pair reads, so those segments were excluded. In an earlier analysis of some 550 of the donors, most TCR beta V segments were observed in productive rearrangements about 90% or about 30% of the time, broadly matching IMGT annotations. When HLA alleles, especially DR and DQ, strongly co-occurred, attributing TCR associations to individual alleles was difficult. Because HLA typing was unavailable for some donors at each locus, only the typed subset was used in association tests. A cluster of highly shared sequence variants was judged likely to be a technical artifact of the sequencing pipeline. A later analysis associated around 16,000 TCR beta sequences with specific HLA alleles at a false discovery rate of 0.05. The study listed around 160 TCR beta chains as associated with cytomegalovirus. A later analysis found that most CMV-associated TCR beta chains appeared HLA-restricted, with HLA associations seemingly driven largely by CMV exposure. In a later analysis, TCR association rates were found to vary across HLA loci, with the most associated TCRs seen for DRB1 alleles and the fewest for HLA-C alleles. In a later analysis, several top co-occurrence clusters were reported to appear linked to parvovirus B19, influenza, CMV and Epstein-Barr virus.

The library was obtained by the immunoSEQ multiplex PCR assay. The multiplex PCR relied on a mix of 60 forward primers for TCR Vbeta segments and 13 reverse primers for TCR Jbeta segments. Amplification of the CDR3 region of rearranged TCR beta genes was performed with a multiplex PCR assay on genomic DNA. The amplified TCR beta libraries were sequenced on the Illumina HiSeq System as 87-base-pair reads. The source study handled its data this way. A later analysis tallied around 82 million unique TCR beta chains across the 660 or so repertoires, and about 12 million of those chains were shared by two or more donors. To remove PCR and sequencing errors, raw reads were error-corrected and collapsed into unique sequences using a nearest-neighbor algorithm that merged closely related sequences. V, D and J gene segments were assigned by aligning CDR3 sequences to IMGT reference sequences. Each retained sequence needed at least a six-nucleotide match to both a V gene segment and a J gene segment. Rearrangements were classified as productive when the CDR3 lacked stop codons and remained in frame with V and J, and all other rearrangements were classified as non-productive. Following IMGT convention, CDR3 was defined as the stretch from the second conserved V-encoded cysteine to the conserved J-encoded phenylalanine. In an earlier analysis of some 550 of the donors, sequences lacking an unambiguous match to a single V gene segment were excluded. In an earlier analysis of almost 600 of the donors, a V segment was called functional when productive rearrangements were above 56.7%, and segregating when the standard deviation between donors exceeded 5%. A statistical classification framework was built to diagnose cytomegalovirus status from the catalog of TCR beta chain sequences. In a later analysis, V and J genes were assigned by comparing TCR nucleotide sequences against IMGT/GENE-DB human TR gene sequences. A later analysis assigned CDR3 sequences and most-parsimonious VDJ recombination scenarios with the TCRdist pipeline. In a later analysis, each TCR beta chain was defined by its CDR3 amino acid sequence together with its V-gene family, and reads without a unique V-gene family were excluded. As a way to deal with suspected cross-contamination and a sequencing artifact, a later analysis dropped 500 to 700 nucleotide sequences that were highly shared and had low generation probability. In a later analysis, a clonal expansion index was calculated for each public chain from normalized within-repertoire ranks of inferred template counts. A later analysis computed generation probabilities with a VDJ recombination model fitted to out-of-frame rearrangements, and checked the results against IGoR. A later analysis scored TCR-TCR, TCR-HLA and TCR-CMV co-occurrence with hypergeometric tests, applying a repertoire-size bias correction to TCR pairs. False discovery rates were estimated in a later analysis by permuting HLA or CMV assignments 20 times. In a later analysis, co-occurring TCRs were grouped using DBSCAN, with TCRdist sequence similarity added in when clustering inside HLA-allele-positive subsets. Repertoires with fewer than 30,000 or more than 120,000 public chains were left out of co-occurrence clustering, as were a few repertoires with anomalous nucleotide sharing. Imported from immuneACCESS, the table was reduced by TCRdb to in-frame sequences with V and J called. These copies leave out some clones; in studies compared against another copy, an unresolved V gene accounts for under half, and the cause of the remainder is not known. That table is the source of V, J and clone size, and D and trimming were worked out from the DNA. The sample has 100,000 to 150,000 clones on record, 70% to 90% of them singletons. Under 2% of the sample is held by the ten biggest clonotypes.

The cohort was made up of about 670 healthy bone marrow donors. All cohort members were sampled while nominally healthy, although unrecorded immune exposures were likely present. The donor tested CMV seronegative and was one of the 352 seronegative cohort members. Each donor provided a peripheral blood sample, and peripheral blood mononuclear cells were used for TCR beta sequencing. Genomic DNA extraction from the blood cell samples was performed with the Qiagen DNeasy Blood Extraction Kit. Reading the germline V gene gives CDR1 MNHNS and CDR2 SASEGT. The CDR3 spans 14 residues, from the cysteine through the phenylalanine. Only the CDR3 DNA stays, 42 bases, in frame from base 1. V is cut back by 2 bases and J by 4 bases, with 5 bases in the junction unmatched.

The chain uses TRBV6-1 and TRBJ2-7; 7 bases in the junction line up with TRBD1. This sequence was found in a boy aged 5-17 years in good health and CMV-seronegative. The source material was PBMCs. The bases read TGTGCCAGCAGTGAAACAGGGGTTGGGTACGAGCAGTACTTC. Its protein product is CASSETGVGYEQYF.